This T cell receptor (beta chain) was captured in a study of post-analysis software for immune sequencing data. With regard to this clonotype: The antigen remains unidentified.

CDR1 is SQVTM, CDR2 ANQGSEA, per germline. Trimming pared 1 base from V and 1 base from J, leaving 8 bases between. This CDR3 spans 13 amino acids. Unique-molecular-identifier-tagged TCR beta cDNA libraries were used. From the PCR reads, TCRdb called clonotypes with MiXCR, one entry per CDR3 protein. This table has about 540,000 distinct CDR3 sequences, around a third appearing once. Study-wide results and caveats: Roughly 5 TRBV segments (TRBV5-6, TRBV5-1 and TRBV20-1 among them) occurred more frequently in patients than in controls.

The sequenced material came from blood. The chain combines TRBV29-1 with TRBJ2-7, with a possible D match to TRBD1 (5 bases). The sequence was obtained from a girl aged 2 to 17 with multiple sclerosis. Written as DNA, the CDR3 is TGCAGCGTTGAAGTGGACAATTCCTACGAGCAGTACTTC. Translating it yields CSVEVDNSYEQYF.